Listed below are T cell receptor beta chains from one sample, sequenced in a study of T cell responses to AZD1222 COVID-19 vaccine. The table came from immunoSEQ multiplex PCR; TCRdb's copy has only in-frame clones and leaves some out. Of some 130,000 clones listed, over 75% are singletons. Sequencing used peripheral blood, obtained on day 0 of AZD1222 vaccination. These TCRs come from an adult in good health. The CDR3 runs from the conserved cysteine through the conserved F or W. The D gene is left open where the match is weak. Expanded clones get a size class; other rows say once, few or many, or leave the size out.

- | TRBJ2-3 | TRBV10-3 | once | CAISDNGRHTQYF | TGTGCCATCAGTGACAACGGTCGGCATACGCAGTATTTT
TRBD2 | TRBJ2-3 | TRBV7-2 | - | CASSLGASGAISSTDTQYF | TGTGCCAGCAGCTTAGGAGCGAGCGGGGCCATCTCTAGCACAGATACGCAGTATTTT
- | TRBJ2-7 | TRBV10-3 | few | CAISRDKGYEQYF | TGTGCCATCAGTCGGGACAAGGGCTACGAGCAGTACTTC
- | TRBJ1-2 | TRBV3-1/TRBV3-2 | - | CASSLRMDGYTF | TGTGCCAGCAGCTTACGGATGGATGGCTACACCTTC
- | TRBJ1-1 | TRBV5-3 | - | CARSFQGPANTEAFF | TGTGCCAGAAGCTTTCAGGGGCCCGCGAACACTGAAGCTTTCTTT
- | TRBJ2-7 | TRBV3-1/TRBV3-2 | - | CASSQDGTAYEQYF | TGTGCCAGCAGCCAAGACGGAACAGCCTACGAGCAGTACTTC
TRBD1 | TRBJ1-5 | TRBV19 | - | CASSIEVDRGRHQPQHF | TGTGCCAGTAGTATAGAAGTGGACAGGGGGCGTCATCAGCCCCAGCATTTT
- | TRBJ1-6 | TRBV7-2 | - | CASSSFSIYNSPLHF | TGTGCCAGCAGCTCTTTCAGTATTTATAATTCACCCCTCCACTTT
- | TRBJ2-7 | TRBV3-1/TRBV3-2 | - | CASSLERGAYEQYF | TGTGCCAGCAGCCTAGAGAGGGGAGCCTACGAGCAGTACTTC
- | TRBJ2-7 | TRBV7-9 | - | CASSLEGRAVSSYEQYF | TGTGCCAGCAGCTTAGAAGGTCGTGCGGTAAGCTCCTACGAGCAGTACTTC
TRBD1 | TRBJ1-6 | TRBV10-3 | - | CAIRNTGDNSPLHF | TGTGCCATCAGGAATACAGGGGACAATTCACCCCTCCACTTT
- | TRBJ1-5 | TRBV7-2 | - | CASSLVRGGQPQHF | TGTGCCAGCAGCTTAGTTCGAGGGGGTCAGCCCCAGCATTTT